The clone carrying this T cell receptor beta chain was picked up a small number of times. This sample stems from a study of blood T cell repertoires in COVID-19. Overall study context: Material from acute and convalescent COVID-19 was sourced from the United States, Italy and Spain. From T cells, B-cell-depleted T cells, or PBMCs came the material, which was cDNA or gDNA.

The CDR3 loop spans 13 amino acids. CDR1 and CDR2 from the germline V gene are SGHRS and YFSETQ. V dropped 1 base and J dropped 5 bases, with 9 bases sitting between them. Original processing notes: Using reference gene primer amplification, nucleated cell counts were estimated. TCRdb's copy holds only in-frame clones and misses some; the assay was immunoSEQ multiplex PCR. V and J calls plus clone size are reproduced from that table; the DNA served to infer D and trimming. Of a few hundred thousand clones in the sample, approximately 90% were seen once. The rearrangement links TRBV5-1 to TRBJ2-5; D is undetermined. The sequence was obtained from a woman aged 50 to 60 who had recovered from COVID-19. Sequenced input: peripheral blood. The CDR3 DNA follows: TGCGCCAGCAGCTTGAGTAGCTACGAGACCCAGTACTTC. Translated, it gives CASSLSSYETQYF.